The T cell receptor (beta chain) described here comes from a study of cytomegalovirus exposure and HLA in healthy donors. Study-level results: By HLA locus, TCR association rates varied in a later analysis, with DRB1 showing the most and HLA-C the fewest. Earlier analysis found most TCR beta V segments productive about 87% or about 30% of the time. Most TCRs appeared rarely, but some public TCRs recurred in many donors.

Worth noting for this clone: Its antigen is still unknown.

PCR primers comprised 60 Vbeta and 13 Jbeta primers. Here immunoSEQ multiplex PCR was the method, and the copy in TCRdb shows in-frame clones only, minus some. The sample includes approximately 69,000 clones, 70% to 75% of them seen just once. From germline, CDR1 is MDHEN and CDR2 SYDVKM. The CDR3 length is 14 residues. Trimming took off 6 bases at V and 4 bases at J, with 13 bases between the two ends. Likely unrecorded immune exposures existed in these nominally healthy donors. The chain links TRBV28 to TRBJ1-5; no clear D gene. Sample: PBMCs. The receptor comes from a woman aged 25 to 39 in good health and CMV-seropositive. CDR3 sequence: CASSLGRGNQPQHF. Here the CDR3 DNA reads TGTGCCAGCAGCCTTGGACGGGGAAATCAGCCCCAGCATTTT. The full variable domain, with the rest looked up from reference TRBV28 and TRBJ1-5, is DVKVTQSSRYLVKRTGEKVFLECVQDMDHENMFWYRQDPGLGLRLIYFSYDVKMKEKGDIPEGYSVSREKKERFSLILESASTNQTSMYLCASSLGRGNQPQHFGDGTRLSIL.